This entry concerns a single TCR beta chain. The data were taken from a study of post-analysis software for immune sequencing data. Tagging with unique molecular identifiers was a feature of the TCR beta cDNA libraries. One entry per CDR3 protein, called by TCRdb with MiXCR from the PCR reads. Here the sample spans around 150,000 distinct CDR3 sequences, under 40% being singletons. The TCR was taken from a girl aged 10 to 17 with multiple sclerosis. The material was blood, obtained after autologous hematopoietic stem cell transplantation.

CDR3: CASRLGTGVSYEQYF. Here the CDR3 DNA reads TGTGCCAGCAGGTTGGGGACAGGGGTCTCCTACGAGCAGTACTTC. The genes are TRBV12-3 or TRBV12-4 and TRBJ2-7; 10 positions agree with TRBD1. The J segment lost 0 bases and the V segment lost 6 bases, leaving 5 bases of the junction unmatched. This CDR3 has 15 amino acids.